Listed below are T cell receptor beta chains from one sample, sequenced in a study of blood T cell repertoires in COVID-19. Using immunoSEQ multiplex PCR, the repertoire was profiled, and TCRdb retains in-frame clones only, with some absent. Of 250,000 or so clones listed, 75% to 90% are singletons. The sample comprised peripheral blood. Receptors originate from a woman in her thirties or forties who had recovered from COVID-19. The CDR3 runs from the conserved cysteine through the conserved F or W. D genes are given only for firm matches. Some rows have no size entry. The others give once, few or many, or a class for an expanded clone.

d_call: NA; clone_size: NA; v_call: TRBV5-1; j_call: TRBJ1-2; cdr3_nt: TGCGCCAGCAGCTTGGCCCCGGTTGCGGACTATGGCTACACCTTC; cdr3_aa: CASSLAPVADYGYTF
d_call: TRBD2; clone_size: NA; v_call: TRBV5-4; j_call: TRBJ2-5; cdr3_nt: TGTGCCAGCAGCCCAGCGGGGGCCACGGAAGAGACCCAGTACTTC; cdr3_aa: CASSPAGATEETQYF
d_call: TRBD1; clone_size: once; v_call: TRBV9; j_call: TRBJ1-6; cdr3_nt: TGTGCCAGCAGCCCTTACGGGACAGGGAATTCACCCCTCCACTTT; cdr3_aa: CASSPYGTGNSPLHF
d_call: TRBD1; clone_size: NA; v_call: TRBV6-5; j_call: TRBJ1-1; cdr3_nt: TGTGCCAGCGCTCCACAGGGGGCAGTCTCTGAAGCTTTCTTT; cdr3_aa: CASAPQGAVSEAFF
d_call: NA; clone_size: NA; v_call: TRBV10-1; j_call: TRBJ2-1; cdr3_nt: TGCGCCAGCAGTGAAGTTCGGAGTGTGGGTCATGAGCAGTTCTTC; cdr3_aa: CASSEVRSVGHEQFF
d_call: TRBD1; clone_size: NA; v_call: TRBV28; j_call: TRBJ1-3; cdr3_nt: TGTGCCAGCAGTTCCCAGGACAGGGAAGACACCATATATTTT; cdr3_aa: CASSSQDREDTIYF
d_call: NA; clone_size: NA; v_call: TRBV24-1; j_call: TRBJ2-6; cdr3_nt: TGTGCCACCAGTGTCACAGGCTCCAACTCTGGGGCCAACGTCCTGACTTTC; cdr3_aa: CATSVTGSNSGANVLTF
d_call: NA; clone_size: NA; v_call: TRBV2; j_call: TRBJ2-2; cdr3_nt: TGTGCCAGCACTCAGACTCGTCTCACCGGGGAGCTGTTTTTT; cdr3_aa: CASTQTRLTGELFF
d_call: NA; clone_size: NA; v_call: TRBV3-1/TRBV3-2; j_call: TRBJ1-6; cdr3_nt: TGTGCCAGCAGCTCAGGGGCAAATTCACCCCTCCACTTT; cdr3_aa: CASSSGANSPLHF
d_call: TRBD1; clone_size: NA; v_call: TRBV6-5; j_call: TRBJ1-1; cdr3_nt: TGTGCCAGCACCGAGGGACAGGGACCGAACACTGAAGCTTTCTTT; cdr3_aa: CASTEGQGPNTEAFF
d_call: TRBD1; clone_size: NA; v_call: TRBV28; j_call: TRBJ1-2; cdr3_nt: TGTGCCAGCAGTGTTGGACAGGGGAGGGGCTACACCTTC; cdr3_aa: CASSVGQGRGYTF